The 17 T cell receptor beta chains below all came from one sample that was sequenced in a study of T cell responses to AZD1222 COVID-19 vaccine. TCRdb's copy holds only in-frame clones and misses some; the assay was immunoSEQ multiplex PCR. Here the sample spans tens of thousands of clones, approximately 83% being singletons. The source was peripheral blood, collected 28 days after the second AZD1222 dose. The receptors shown here come from an adult who received the AZD1222 COVID-19 vaccine.

This clone came up a few times. V gene TRBV5-6 combines with J gene TRBJ1-6; possibly TRBD1 for D (5 bases). From germline, CDR1 is SGHDT and CDR2 YYEEEE. This CDR3 is 14 amino acids long. The V and J ends lost 4 bases and 10 bases respectively, with 15 bases between them. CDR3 nucleotide sequence: TGTGCCAGCAGCCAGAATTACAGGACCTCACCCCTCCACTTT. The encoded protein is CASSQNYRTSPLHF.

There are a few counts of this clone. One end of the junction fails to match germline, which may point to a read error. The chain recombines TRBV20-1 with TRBJ1-6; a weak D match, TRBD1 (6 bases). The CDR3 is 14 residues long. Germline-derived CDR1 and CDR2 are DFQATT and SNEGSKA (reference sequence). The CDR3 reads CSPSRTAGGSPLHF. The CDR3 DNA follows: TGCAGTCCTAGTAGGACAGCCGGCGGTTCACCCCTCCACTTT.

The chain has TRBV7-8 and TRBJ1-5, with TRBD1 identical over 8 bases. Trimming removed 5 bases from V and 1 base from J; junction bases left unmatched: 4. CDR1 is SGHVS, CDR2 FQNEAQ, per germline. There are 15 residues in the CDR3. The CDR3 bases are TGTGCCAGCAGCCCCGGACAGGGAAGCAATCAGCCCCAGCATTTT. Its protein product is CASSPGQGSNQPQHF.

The CDR3 loop is CASMTSLVGEKLFF. In nucleotides, the CDR3 is TGTGCCAGTATGACGAGTTTGGTAGGTGAAAAACTGTTTTTT. The gene calls are TRBV19 and TRBJ1-4; D is unresolved. This CDR3 spans 14 amino acids. Trimming removed 7 bases from V and 7 bases from J, with 16 bases in between. Looked up from germline, CDR1 is LNHDA and CDR2 is SQIVND (reference sequence).

The chain is built from TRBV7-3 and TRBJ1-1, with a possible D match to TRBD1 (6 bases). The CDR3 totals 16 residues. Germline V lookup: CDR1 SGHTA, CDR2 FQGTGA. V lost 0 bases and J 0 bases, leaving 11 bases between the germline ends. CDR3 sequence reads: CASSLTGTSMNTEAFF. The CDR3 nucleotides are TGTGCCAGCAGCTTAACTGGGACAAGCATGAACACTGAAGCTTTCTTT.

The chain is built from TRBV30 and TRBJ2-7; possible D gene TRBD2, 7 bases. The germline V and J ends were trimmed by 5 bases and 6 bases, with 17 bases remaining between them. The CDR3 has 13 amino acids. Germline CDR1 GTSNPN, CDR2 SVGIG (reference sequence). In nucleotides, the CDR3 is TGTGCCTGGGGGGGGGCAGTCCGTGGCGAGCAGTACTTC. Amino acid sequence: CAWGGAVRGEQYF.

V usage is TRBV28 and J usage is TRBJ2-1, with 13 bases identical to TRBD2. Germline V gives CDR1 MDHEN, CDR2 SYDVKM. CDR3 length: 14 amino acids. The V gene end was trimmed by 5 bases and the J gene end by 8 bases; junction bases not matched to a gene: 3. The CDR3, as DNA: TGTGCCAGCAGTGGACTAGCGGGAGCCGATGAGCAGTTCTTC. It yields the protein CASSGLAGADEQFF.

This sequence joins TRBV7-6 and TRBJ1-4; the D gene is possibly TRBD1 (6 bases). Germline CDR1 reads SGHVS; CDR2 reads FNYEAQ. The CDR3 contains 16 residues. V lost 1 base to trimming and J lost 2 bases, with 11 bases between them. The CDR3 DNA follows: TGTGCCAGCAGCTTAGGTCGGCAGGGGACTAATGAAAAACTGTTTTTT. Translated, it gives CASSLGRQGTNEKLFF. Looking up the rest from reference TRBV7-6 and TRBJ1-4 gives the full variable domain: GAGVSQSPRYKVTKRGQDVALRCDPISGHVSLYWYRQALGQGPEFLTYFNYEAQQDKSGLPNDRFSAERPEGSISTLTIQRTEQRDSAMYRCASSLGRQGTNEKLFFGSGTQLSVL.

This clone was picked up one time. The chain links TRBV29-1 to TRBJ2-5, with TRBD2 matching 14 bases. In germline, CDR1 is SQVTM, CDR2 ANQGSEA. This CDR3 comprises 16 residues. The ends lost 3 bases at V and 5 bases at J; junction bases unmatched: 8. CDR3 protein: CSVDGTSGRKAETQYF. In DNA form, the CDR3 reads TGCAGCGTTGATGGGACTAGCGGGAGAAAAGCGGAGACCCAGTACTTC.

This rearrangement joins TRBV19 to TRBJ2-5, with no clear D. The CDR3 loop spans 15 amino acids. CDR1 and CDR2 (germline): LNHDA, SQIVND (reference sequence). With 1 base removed from V and 1 base from J, the gap between germline ends came to 10 bases. The CDR3 nucleotides read TGTGCCAGTAGTATAGGGCGCCTAGGCCAAGAGACCCAGTACTTC. Translated: CASSIGRLGQETQYF.

This sequence joins TRBV18 and TRBJ2-2, with D perhaps assigned TRBD1 or TRBD2 (5 bases each). CDR1 and CDR2 (germline): KGHSH, LQKENI. V lost 6 bases to trimming and J lost 8 bases, with 16 bases between them. This CDR3 is 14 amino acids long. CDR3 nucleotides: TGTGCCAGCTCTCCAAGGGACCATAGAGGGGAGCTGTTTTTT. It is translated as CASSPRDHRGELFF.

This chain joins TRBV9 and TRBJ2-7, with 11 bases matching TRBD1. V shed 0 bases and J 2 bases; nucleotides not matched to a gene: 4. The CDR3 totals 16 residues. In germline, CDR1 is SGDLS, CDR2 YYNGEE. Here the CDR3 DNA reads TGTGCCAGCAGCGTAGAAGGACAGGGGGCTACCTACGAGCAGTACTTC. Its translation is CASSVEGQGATYEQYF.

V is TRBV28 and J is TRBJ2-7, with D hard to call. V lost 8 bases, J lost 0 bases, and 14 bases lay in between. The CDR3 consists of 14 residues. The germline CDR1 and CDR2 sequences are MDHEN and SYDVKM. As DNA, the CDR3 is TGTGCCAGCGGTGGGCACACGAGCTCCTACGAGCAGTACTTC. Residues: CASGGHTSSYEQYF.

This chain links TRBV29-1 with TRBJ1-1; D is unclear. V was trimmed by 3 bases and J by 4 bases, leaving 3 bases between them. CDR3 length equals 10 residues. Germline CDR1 and CDR2: SQVTM and ANQGSEA. As DNA, the CDR3 is TGCAGCGTTGACGGCACTGAAGCTTTCTTT. Translating it yields CSVDGTEAFF. Complete variable domain (other parts from reference TRBV29-1 and TRBJ1-1): SAVISQKPSRDICQRGTSLTIQCQVDSQVTMMFWYRQQPGQSLTLIATANQGSEATYESGFVIDKFPISRPNLTFSTLTVSNMSPEDSSIYLCSVDGTEAFFGQGTRLTVV.

V usage is TRBV28 and J usage is TRBJ1-3; D may be TRBD1 (5 bases). The CDR3 is 14 amino acids. The V end was cut by 6 bases, the J end by 0 bases, with 9 bases between. Germline V gene lookup returns CDR1 MDHEN and CDR2 SYDVKM. As DNA, the CDR3 is TGTGCCAGCAGAACGCAGGGCTCTGGAAACACCATATATTTT. Translating it yields CASRTQGSGNTIYF.

The chain joins TRBV20-1 to TRBJ2-1; D gene uncertain. Trimming stripped 0 bases from V and 7 bases from J, with 4 bases between. Per the germline V gene, CDR1 is DFQATT and CDR2 is SNEGSKA (reference sequence). The CDR3 loop spans 11 amino acids. CDR3 residues: CSARELNEQFF. In DNA form, the CDR3 reads TGCAGTGCTAGAGAATTGAATGAGCAGTTCTTC.

The CDR3 region has the DNA TGTGCCAGCAGCCAACAGGGGGCGGATTCACCCCTCCACTTT. This codes for CASSQQGADSPLHF. This chain uses TRBV3-1 (or the pseudogene TRBV3-2) with TRBJ1-6; TRBD1 matches at 8 bases. Germline V lookup: CDR1 LGHDT, CDR2 YNNKEL (reference sequence). Germline trimming cut 2 bases from V and 8 bases from J; bases unmatched to any gene: 2. This CDR3 comprises 14 residues.